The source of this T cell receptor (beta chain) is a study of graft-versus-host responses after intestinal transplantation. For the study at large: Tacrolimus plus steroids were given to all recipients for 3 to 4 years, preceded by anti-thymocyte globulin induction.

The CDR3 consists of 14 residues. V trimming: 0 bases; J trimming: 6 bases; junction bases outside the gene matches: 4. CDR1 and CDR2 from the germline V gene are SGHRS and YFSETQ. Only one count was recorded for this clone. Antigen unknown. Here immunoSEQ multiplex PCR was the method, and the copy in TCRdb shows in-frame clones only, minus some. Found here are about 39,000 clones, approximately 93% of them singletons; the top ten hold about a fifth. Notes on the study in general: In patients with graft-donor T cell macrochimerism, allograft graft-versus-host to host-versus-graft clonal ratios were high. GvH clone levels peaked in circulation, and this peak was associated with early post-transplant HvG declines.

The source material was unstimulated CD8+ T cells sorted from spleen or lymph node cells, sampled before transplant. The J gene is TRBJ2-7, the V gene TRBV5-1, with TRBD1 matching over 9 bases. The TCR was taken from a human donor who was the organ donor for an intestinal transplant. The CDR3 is CASSLGDRAVEQYF. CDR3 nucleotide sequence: TGCGCCAGCAGCTTGGGGGACAGGGCTGTCGAGCAGTACTTC.